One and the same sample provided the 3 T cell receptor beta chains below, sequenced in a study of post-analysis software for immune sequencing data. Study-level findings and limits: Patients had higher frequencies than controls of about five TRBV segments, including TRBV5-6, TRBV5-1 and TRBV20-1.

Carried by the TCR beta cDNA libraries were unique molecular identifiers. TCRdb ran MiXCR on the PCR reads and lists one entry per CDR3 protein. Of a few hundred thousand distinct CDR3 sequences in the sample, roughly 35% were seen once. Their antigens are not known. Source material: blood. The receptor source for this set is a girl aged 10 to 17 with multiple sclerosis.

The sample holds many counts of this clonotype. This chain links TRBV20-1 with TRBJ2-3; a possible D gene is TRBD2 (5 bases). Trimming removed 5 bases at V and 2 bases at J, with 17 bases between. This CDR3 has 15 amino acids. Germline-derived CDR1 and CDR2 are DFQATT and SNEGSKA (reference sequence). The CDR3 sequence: CSAGYTSDYTDTQYF. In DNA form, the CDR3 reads TGCAGTGCTGGGTATACTAGTGACTACACAGATACGCAGTATTTT.

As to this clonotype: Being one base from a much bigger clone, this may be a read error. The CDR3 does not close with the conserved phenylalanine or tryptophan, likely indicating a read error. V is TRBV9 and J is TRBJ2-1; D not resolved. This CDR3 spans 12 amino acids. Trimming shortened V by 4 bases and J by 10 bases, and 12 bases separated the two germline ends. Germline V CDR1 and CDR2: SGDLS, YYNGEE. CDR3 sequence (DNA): TGTGCCAGCAGCATCGGAGATTGGGAGCAGTTCGTC. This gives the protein CASSIGDWEQFV.

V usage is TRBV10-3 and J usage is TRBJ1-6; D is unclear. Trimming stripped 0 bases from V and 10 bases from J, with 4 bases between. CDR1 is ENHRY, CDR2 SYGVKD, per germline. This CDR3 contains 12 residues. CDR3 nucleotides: TGTGCCATCAGTGAGTCGACCTCACCCCTCCACTTT. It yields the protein CAISESTSPLHF.